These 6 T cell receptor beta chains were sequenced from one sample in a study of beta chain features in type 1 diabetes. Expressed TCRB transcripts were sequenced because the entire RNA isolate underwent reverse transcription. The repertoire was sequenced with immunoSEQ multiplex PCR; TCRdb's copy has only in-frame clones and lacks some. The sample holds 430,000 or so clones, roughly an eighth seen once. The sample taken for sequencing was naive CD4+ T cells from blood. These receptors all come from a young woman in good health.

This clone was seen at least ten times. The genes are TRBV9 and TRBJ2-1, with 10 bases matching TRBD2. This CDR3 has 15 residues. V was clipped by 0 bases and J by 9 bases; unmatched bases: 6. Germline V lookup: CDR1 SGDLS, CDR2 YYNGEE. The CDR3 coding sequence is TGTGCCAGCAGCGTAGAAGGACTAGCGGTGGGTGAGCAGTTCTTC. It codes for CASSVEGLAVGEQFF.

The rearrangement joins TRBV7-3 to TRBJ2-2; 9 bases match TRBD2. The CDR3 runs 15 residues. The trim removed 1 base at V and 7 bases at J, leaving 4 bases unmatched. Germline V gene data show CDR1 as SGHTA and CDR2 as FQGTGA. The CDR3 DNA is TGTGCCAGCAGCTTAAGATCGACTAGCGGCGGGGAGCTGTTTTTT. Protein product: CASSLRSTSGGELFF.

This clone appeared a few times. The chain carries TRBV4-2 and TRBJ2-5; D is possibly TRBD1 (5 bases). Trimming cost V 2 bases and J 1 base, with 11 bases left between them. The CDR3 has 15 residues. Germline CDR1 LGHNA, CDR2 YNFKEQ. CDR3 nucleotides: TGTGCCAGCAGCCAAAGGGGTCAGACCCAAGAGACCCAGTACTTC. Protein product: CASSQRGQTQETQYF.

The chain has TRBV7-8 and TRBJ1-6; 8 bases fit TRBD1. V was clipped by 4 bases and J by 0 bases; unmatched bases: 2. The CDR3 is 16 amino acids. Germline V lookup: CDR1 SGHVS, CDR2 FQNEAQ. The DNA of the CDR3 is TGTGCCAGCAGCTCCCAGGGGGCCTCCTATAATTCACCCCTCCACTTT. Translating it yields CASSSQGASYNSPLHF.

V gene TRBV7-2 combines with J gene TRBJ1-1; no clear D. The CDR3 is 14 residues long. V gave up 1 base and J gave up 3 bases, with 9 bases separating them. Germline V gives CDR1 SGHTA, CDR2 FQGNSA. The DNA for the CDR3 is TGTGCCAGCAGCTTAGACGCGGAATACACTGAAGCTTTCTTT. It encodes CASSLDAEYTEAFF.

Written as DNA, the CDR3 is TGTGCCAGCAGCGCCGCCGGGTTCCAGACCCAGTACTTC. Amino acid sequence: CASSAAGFQTQYF. The chain employs TRBV7-2 and TRBJ2-5; D is undetermined. The CDR3 covers 13 residues. Trimming removed 5 bases from V and 6 bases from J, with 13 bases in between. The germline gives CDR1 SGHTA, CDR2 FQGNSA.